This is a list of T cell receptor beta chains from one sample in a study of blood T cell repertoires in COVID-19. Measured with immunoSEQ multiplex PCR; TCRdb has only the in-frame clones, and not every one. This repertoire shows 150,000 to 200,000 clones, roughly 87% found once; its top ten account for less than 5.5%. Sequenced material: peripheral blood. These receptors were collected from a human donor in a cohort sampled during active COVID-19. Both conserved end residues are part of each CDR3. The D gene is left open where the match is weak. Clone size, where shown, is once, few, many, or a class for clones that have expanded.

>once|TRBJ1-1|TRBV7-6|.
CASSPVGQVNTEAFF
TGTGCCAGCAGCCCCGTGGGGCAGGTGAACACTGAAGCTTTCTTT
>.|TRBJ2-2|TRBV6-4|.
CASSDSGPGDTGELFF
TGTGCCAGCAGTGACTCTGGACCCGGGGACACCGGGGAGCTGTTTTTT
>.|TRBJ1-1|TRBV27|.
CASIGGADTEAFF
TGTGCCTCCATTGGGGGGGCGGACACTGAAGCTTTCTTT
>.|TRBJ2-7|TRBV19|TRBD1
CASSILGTGAYEQYF
TGTGCCAGTAGTATTCTTGGGACAGGAGCCTACGAGCAGTACTTC
>.|TRBJ2-1|TRBV5-1|TRBD2
CASSYSGGPDNEQFF
TGCGCCAGCAGCTATAGCGGGGGGCCAGATAATGAGCAGTTCTTC
>.|TRBJ2-1|TRBV2|.
CASSEFPPGRGDNEQFF
TGTGCCAGCAGTGAATTTCCCCCGGGCAGGGGAGACAATGAGCAGTTCTTC
>once|TRBJ2-7|TRBV5-1|TRBD1
CASSLLTGDLYEQYF
TGCGCCAGCAGCTTGCTCACAGGGGACCTCTACGAGCAGTACTTC
>once|TRBJ2-5|TRBV5-4|.
CASSLGVWGTQYF
TGTGCCAGCAGCTTAGGGGTTTGGGGGACCCAGTACTTC
>.|TRBJ1-1|TRBV6-5|.
CASSYSLGLRTEAFF
TGTGCCAGCAGTTACTCGCTGGGGCTGCGAACTGAAGCTTTCTTT
>.|TRBJ1-6|TRBV21-1|.
CASSKDVRYSSYNSPLHF
TGTGCCAGCAGCAAAGATGTCAGGTATAGCTCCTATAATTCACCCCTCCACTTT
>once|TRBJ2-7|TRBV19|TRBD2
CASSATSGRAGGSYEQYF
TGTGCCAGTAGTGCAACTAGCGGGAGGGCCGGGGGTTCCTACGAGCAGTACTTC
>few|TRBJ1-2|TRBV18|.
CASSPVREPHYGYTF
TGTGCCAGCTCACCGGTTAGGGAGCCCCACTATGGCTACACCTTC
>.|TRBJ1-1|TRBV18|.
CASSPTEGGGTEAFF
TGTGCCAGCTCACCAACGGAGGGGGGGGGCACTGAAGCTTTCTTT
>.|TRBJ2-2|TRBV18|.
CASRRELGTGELFF
TGTGCCAGCAGACGGGAGTTGGGCACCGGGGAGCTGTTTTTT
>.|TRBJ2-7|TRBV28|TRBD1
CASKQGGYEQYF
TGTGCCAGCAAACAGGGGGGTTACGAGCAGTACTTC
>.|TRBJ1-6|TRBV6-1|.
CASSDSLTGYNSPLHF
TGTGCCAGCAGTGATTCCTTGACGGGGTATAATTCACCCCTCCACTTT
>.|TRBJ1-2|TRBV27|.
CASPGRDGYTF
TGTGCCAGCCCTGGCAGGGATGGCTACACCTTC
>.|TRBJ2-3|TRBV5-1|TRBD2
CASSIGTSGRTDTQYF
TGCGCCAGCAGCATCGGGACTAGCGGGCGCACAGATACGCAGTATTTT
>.|TRBJ2-5|TRBV4-3|TRBD2
CASSQDASGGYQETQYF
TGCGCCAGCAGCCAAGACGCTAGCGGGGGGTACCAAGAGACCCAGTACTTC
>.|TRBJ1-4|TRBV19|.
CASSISGPEKLFF
TGTGCCAGTAGTATAAGCGGTCCCGAAAAACTGTTTTTT
>.|TRBJ2-7|TRBV30|.
CAWSAWQGGGHEQYF
TGTGCCTGGAGTGCTTGGCAGGGGGGTGGCCACGAGCAGTACTTC
>.|TRBJ1-5|TRBV19|.
CATLPEAASNQPQHF
TGTGCCACCCTCCCCGAGGCAGCTAGCAATCAGCCCCAGCATTTT
>once|TRBJ1-6|TRBV28|TRBD1
CASAKTGSRSPLHF
TGTGCCAGCGCAAAGACAGGGTCTAGATCACCCCTCCACTTT
>.|TRBJ1-2|TRBV6-1|.
CASSESGAVGLF
TGTGCCAGCAGTGAAAGTGGTGCGGTGGGACTCTTC
>.|TRBJ1-5|TRBV10-3|.
CAISESGGNQPQHF
TGTGCCATCAGTGAGTCGGGGGGGAATCAGCCCCAGCATTTT
>many|TRBJ1-1|TRBV4-1|.
CASSQTGTTEAFF
TGCGCCAGCAGCCAAACAGGGACCACTGAAGCTTTCTTT
>.|TRBJ2-2|TRBV7-3|TRBD1
CASSGGGQGRTGELFF
TGTGCCAGCAGCGGAGGTGGACAGGGGAGGACCGGGGAGCTGTTTTTT
>.|TRBJ2-7|TRBV21-1|.
CASNYHPRGGRGYEQYF
TGTGCCAGCAACTACCACCCCCGGGGGGGGAGGGGTTACGAGCAGTACTTC
>.|TRBJ1-2|TRBV27|.
CASGGSLGYTF
TGTGCCAGCGGAGGTAGTCTTGGCTACACCTTC
>.|TRBJ2-7|TRBV5-5|.
CASSSFRGSGEQYF
TGTGCCAGCAGCTCCTTTAGGGGGTCGGGCGAGCAGTACTTC